The 2 T cell receptor beta chains given below trace back to one sample, sequenced in a study of control samples from healthy donors and cancer patients. Data came from immunoSEQ multiplex PCR; TCRdb stores just in-frame clones and leaves some out. The profile shows 150,000 to 200,000 clones, about 93% of them singletons. Sequences were obtained from blood. Receptors were obtained from a man between 18 and 29 years old in good health.

The rearrangement uses TRBV12-3 or TRBV12-4 and TRBJ1-2, with D possibly TRBD1 on 6 matching bases. V lost 1 base and J 8 bases, leaving 11 bases between the germline ends. The CDR3 totals 13 residues. The CDR3 DNA is TGTGCCAGCAGTTTAGGGGGGGCGGGCGGCTACACCTTC. This codes for CASSLGGAGGYTF.

The chain employs TRBV30 and TRBJ2-1; D may match TRBD1 or TRBD2 (5 bases each). CDR1 is GTSNPN, CDR2 SVGIG, per germline (reference sequence). The V end lost 0 bases, the J end lost 8 bases, and 11 bases lay between the germline ends. The CDR3 consists of 13 residues. The CDR3 coding sequence is TGTGCCTGGAGTGTTGGGGGAGACCATGAGCAGTTCTTC. This sequence encodes CAWSVGGDHEQFF. Full variable domain (remainder filled in from reference TRBV30 and TRBJ2-1): SQTIHQWPATLVQPVGSPLSLECTVEGTSNPNLYWYRQAAGRGLQLLFYSVGIGQISSEVPQNLSASRPQDRQFILSSKKLLLSDSGFYLCAWSVGGDHEQFFGPGTRLTVL.